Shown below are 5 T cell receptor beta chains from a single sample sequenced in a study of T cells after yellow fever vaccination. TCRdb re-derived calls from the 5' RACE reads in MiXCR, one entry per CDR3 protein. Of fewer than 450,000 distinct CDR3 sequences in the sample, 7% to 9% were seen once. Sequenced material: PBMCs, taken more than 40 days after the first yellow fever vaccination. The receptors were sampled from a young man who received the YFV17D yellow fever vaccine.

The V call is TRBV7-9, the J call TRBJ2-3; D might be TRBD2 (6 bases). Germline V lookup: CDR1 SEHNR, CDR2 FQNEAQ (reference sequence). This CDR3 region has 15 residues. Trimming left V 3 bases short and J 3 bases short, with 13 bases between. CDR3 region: CASSFVRGWTDTQYF. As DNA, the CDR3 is TGTGCCAGCAGCTTTGTGCGGGGTTGGACAGATACGCAGTATTTT.

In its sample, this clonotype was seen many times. This chain's CDR3 is CASGLHRDLNTEAFF. The DNA of the CDR3 is TGTGCTAGTGGTCTCCACAGGGATCTAAACACTGAAGCTTTCTTT. This chain uses TRBV12-5 with TRBJ1-1, with D possibly being TRBD1 (6 bases). Germline assignment: CDR1 LGHNT and CDR2 FRNRAP. The CDR3 loop spans 15 amino acids. Trimming took 5 bases from V and 2 from J, leaving 15 bases between them. Variable domain in full (rest from reference TRBV12-5 and TRBJ1-1): DARVTQTPRHKVTEMGQEVTMRCQPILGHNTVFWYRQTMMQGLELLAYFRNRAPLDDSGMPKDRFSAEMPDATLATLKIQPSEPRDSAVYFCASGLHRDLNTEAFFGQGTRLTVV.

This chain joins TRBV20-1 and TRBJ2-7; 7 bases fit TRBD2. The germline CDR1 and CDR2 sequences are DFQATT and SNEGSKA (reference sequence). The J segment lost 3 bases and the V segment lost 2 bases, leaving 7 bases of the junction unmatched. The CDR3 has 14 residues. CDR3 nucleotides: TGCAGTGCTAGATTGCCTAGCGGAAACTACGAGCAGTACTTC. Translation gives CSARLPSGNYEQYF.

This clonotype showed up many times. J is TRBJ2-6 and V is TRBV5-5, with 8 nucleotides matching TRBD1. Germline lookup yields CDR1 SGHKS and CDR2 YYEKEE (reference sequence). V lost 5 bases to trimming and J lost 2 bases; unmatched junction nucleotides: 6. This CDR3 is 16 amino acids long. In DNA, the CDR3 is TGTGCCAGCAGTTTTACAGGGGGGCCTGGGGCCAACGTCCTGACTTTC. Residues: CASSFTGGPGANVLTF.

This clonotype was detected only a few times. The CDR3 coding sequence is TGCAGTGCTAGCGCACCTAGCGGGGGGGCCCCAGAGACCCAGTACTTC. Translation gives CSASAPSGGAPETQYF. This sequence joins TRBV20-1 and TRBJ2-5; 12 bases map to TRBD2. Germline values: CDR1 DFQATT, CDR2 SNEGSKA (reference sequence). Trimming took 3 bases from V and 4 from J; bases not matched to a gene: 9. This CDR3 has 16 residues.